This is a list of T cell receptor beta chains from one sample in a study of T cell responses to AZD1222 COVID-19 vaccine. Measured with immunoSEQ multiplex PCR; TCRdb has only the in-frame clones, and not every one. The sample carries just over 60,000 clones, approximately 80% recorded once. The starting material was peripheral blood, obtained on day 0 of AZD1222 vaccination. The receptors shown here come from an adult in good health. Each CDR3 is given without its conserved first and last residue. A D gene is named only where the DNA matches it firmly. Clone size is given for some rows only: seen once, a few or many times, or a class if the clone is expanded.

V gene: TRBV4-3
D gene: TRBD1
J gene: TRBJ2-7
clone size: once
CDR3 protein: ASSPGQGAWEQY

V gene: TRBV30
D gene: NA
J gene: TRBJ2-7
clone size: once
CDR3 protein: AWSVSRAGEQY

V gene: TRBV6-5
D gene: NA
J gene: TRBJ2-3
clone size: NA
CDR3 protein: ASSLYRGSDTQY

V gene: TRBV3-1/TRBV3-2
D gene: NA
J gene: TRBJ1-4
clone size: once
CDR3 protein: ASSQDPGAGEKLF

V gene: TRBV7-9
D gene: NA
J gene: TRBJ1-1
clone size: NA
CDR3 protein: ASRPRGGTEAF

V gene: TRBV24-1
D gene: NA
J gene: TRBJ1-1
clone size: NA
CDR3 protein: ATSASGHTNTEAF

V gene: TRBV7-9
D gene: NA
J gene: TRBJ2-1
clone size: NA
CDR3 protein: ASSLGGYEQF

V gene: TRBV4-2
D gene: NA
J gene: TRBJ2-1
clone size: few
CDR3 protein: ASSQDIAVSSYNEQF

V gene: TRBV12-3/TRBV12-4
D gene: NA
J gene: TRBJ1-3
clone size: NA
CDR3 protein: ASSSGGNTIY

V gene: TRBV5-6
D gene: TRBD1
J gene: TRBJ2-7
clone size: NA
CDR3 protein: ASSPGQGWEQY

V gene: TRBV7-2
D gene: NA
J gene: TRBJ1-6
clone size: few
CDR3 protein: ASSPFHGGMGSPLH

V gene: TRBV7-9
D gene: NA
J gene: TRBJ1-2
clone size: NA
CDR3 protein: ASSWSGESGYT

V gene: TRBV6-5
D gene: NA
J gene: TRBJ1-1
clone size: NA
CDR3 protein: ASSLPRDRSTEAF

V gene: TRBV6-5
D gene: NA
J gene: TRBJ1-1
clone size: few
CDR3 protein: ASSYSGGSEAF

V gene: TRBV11-2
D gene: NA
J gene: TRBJ2-3
clone size: NA
CDR3 protein: ASSLSRAENTQY

V gene: TRBV5-1
D gene: NA
J gene: TRBJ1-1
clone size: NA
CDR3 protein: ASSLENMNTEAF

V gene: TRBV11-3
D gene: TRBD1
J gene: TRBJ2-1
clone size: NA
CDR3 protein: ASSLGDRGIDEQF

V gene: TRBV2
D gene: NA
J gene: TRBJ1-5
clone size: NA
CDR3 protein: ASSEGQGYQPQH

V gene: TRBV7-9
D gene: NA
J gene: TRBJ2-4
clone size: NA
CDR3 protein: ASTPPLGNIQY

V gene: TRBV7-9
D gene: NA
J gene: TRBJ1-1
clone size: NA
CDR3 protein: ASSLATRGRPF

V gene: TRBV27
D gene: NA
J gene: TRBJ1-2
clone size: NA
CDR3 protein: ASLQTGRNYGYT

V gene: TRBV19
D gene: NA
J gene: TRBJ1-1
clone size: NA
CDR3 protein: ATRHDTEAF

V gene: TRBV5-6
D gene: TRBD2
J gene: TRBJ2-3
clone size: NA
CDR3 protein: ASSLAGGTDTQY

V gene: TRBV4-3
D gene: NA
J gene: TRBJ2-5
clone size: many
CDR3 protein: ASSPSGTAGETQY

V gene: TRBV5-6
D gene: NA
J gene: TRBJ1-4
clone size: NA
CDR3 protein: ASSLPGEKLF

V gene: TRBV7-9
D gene: NA
J gene: TRBJ1-1
clone size: NA
CDR3 protein: ASSLASLNTEAF

V gene: TRBV6-6
D gene: NA
J gene: TRBJ2-3
clone size: NA
CDR3 protein: ASSPTEAGVGDTQY

V gene: TRBV6-2/TRBV6-3
D gene: NA
J gene: TRBJ2-1
clone size: NA
CDR3 protein: ASSYPARENEQF

V gene: TRBV27
D gene: TRBD1
J gene: TRBJ1-1
clone size: few
CDR3 protein: ASSPQGGFTEAF